This T cell receptor (beta chain) emerged from a study of T cells in Graves' hyperthyroidism and ophthalmopathy. From RNA transcripts, TCR beta CDR3 regions were amplified. Initially, a first-round RT-PCR of the TCR CDR3 employed the HTBI primer set. In TCRdb, the multiplex PCR reads were re-called with MiXCR into one record per CDR3 protein. The sample yields roughly 110,000 distinct CDR3 sequences, roughly 15% seen once. This clonotype was picked up many times. The CDR3 is 13 amino acids. The germline gives CDR1 KGHSY, CDR2 FQNENV. The V and J ends lost 6 bases and 2 bases respectively, with 10 bases between them.

Sequencing was carried out using blood. This TCR derives from a woman in her forties or fifties with Graves' hyperthyroidism. V and J are TRBV16 and TRBJ1-1; perhaps TRBD1 as D (5 bases). CDR3 protein: CASRVQGNTEAFF. The CDR3 coding sequence is TGTGCCAGCAGAGTTCAGGGCAACACTGAAGCTTTCTTT.